This entry lists 27 T cell receptor beta chains sequenced from one sample in a study of blood T cell repertoires in COVID-19. Clones were sequenced by immunoSEQ multiplex PCR, and TCRdb holds only the in-frame ones, with some missing. The profile shows 110,000 to 150,000 clones, approximately 80% of them singletons. The sequenced sample consisted of peripheral blood. These receptors came from a human donor in a cohort sampled during active COVID-19.

The chain joins TRBV6-5 to TRBJ1-6; D gene uncertain. The CDR3 is 14 amino acids. Germline V gene sequence: CDR1 MNHEY, CDR2 SVGAGI. V dropped 6 bases and J dropped 10 bases, with 16 bases sitting between them. The CDR3 sequence: CASRPSTSVSPLHF. For the CDR3, the DNA is TGTGCCAGCAGACCCTCGACTTCGGTCTCACCCCTCCACTTT.

This clone occurred once. V usage is TRBV6-6 and J usage is TRBJ1-1; 10 bases agree with TRBD1. There are 15 residues in the CDR3. Germline loops: CDR1 MNHNY, CDR2 SVGAGI (reference sequence). Trimming at V came to 7 bases and at J to 6 bases, leaving 11 bases not matched to a gene. The CDR3 loop is CASIQRGQGRSEAFF. For the CDR3, the DNA is TGTGCCAGCATCCAAAGGGGACAGGGGAGATCTGAAGCTTTCTTT.

This clone was detected only once. The V gene is TRBV2, the J gene TRBJ1-6; 7 nucleotides match TRBD1. The CDR3 totals 14 residues. V shed 10 bases and J 5 bases; nucleotides not matched to a gene: 8. Germline V gene data show CDR1 as SNHLY and CDR2 as FYNNEI. The CDR3 DNA reads TGTGCCACCCACCGGGACAGTGATAATTCACCCCTCCACTTT. Its protein product is CATHRDSDNSPLHF. Full variable domain (missing parts from reference TRBV2 and TRBJ1-6): EPEVTQTPSHQVTQMGQEVILRCVPISNHLYFYWYRQILGQKVEFLVSFYNNEISEKSEIFDDQFSVERPDGSNFTLKIRSTKLEDSAMYFCATHRDSDNSPLHFGNGTRLTVT.

The chain carries TRBV5-1 and TRBJ2-7; TRBD1 aligns across 11 bases. With 3 bases clipped from V and 5 bases from J, the junction kept 1 base outside the gene matches. Germline loops: CDR1 SGHRS, CDR2 YFSETQ. The CDR3 runs to 13 residues. In DNA, the CDR3 is TGCGCCAGCAGCTGGACAGGGGGCAACGAGCAGTACTTC. Translation gives CASSWTGGNEQYF.

V and J are TRBV6-2 or TRBV6-3 and TRBJ1-5; D is possibly TRBD1 (6 bases). There are 14 residues in the CDR3. The V gene's germline CDR1 is MNHEY and CDR2 SVGEGT. The V and J ends lost 5 bases and 3 bases respectively, with 11 bases between them. CDR3 DNA: TGTGCCAGCAGTGATGGACAGAACAATCAGCCCCAGCATTTT. It specifies CASSDGQNNQPQHF.

This chain uses TRBV18 with TRBJ1-1, with D perhaps TRBD1 (5 bases). Germline CDR1 and CDR2: KGHSH and LQKENI. V was shortened by 6 bases and J by 0 bases, with 11 bases between the two germline ends. The CDR3 sequence is 14 residues long. The CDR3 DNA sequence: TGTGCCAGCTCTCTCGACAGCATGAACACTGAAGCTTTCTTT. This codes for CASSLDSMNTEAFF.

The CDR3 region is CASRTTTDTQYF. The CDR3 nucleotides read TGTGCCAGCAGGACTACCACAGATACGCAGTATTTT. The chain employs TRBV12-3 or TRBV12-4 and TRBJ2-3, with D possibly TRBD2 on 5 matching bases. V shed 6 bases and J shed 2 bases, with 6 bases lying between them. There are 12 residues in the CDR3.

The V call is TRBV14, the J call TRBJ1-4; no clear D. V was shortened by 0 bases and J by 11 bases, with 13 bases between the two germline ends. Germline CDR1 is SGHDN and CDR2 is FVKESK. The CDR3 contains 14 residues. Here the CDR3 DNA reads TGTGCCAGCAGCCAAGATCCTGCGGCTGGGAAACTGTTTTTT. Translating it yields CASSQDPAAGKLFF.

The rearrangement joins TRBV4-1 to TRBJ2-5, with D tentatively TRBD1 (5 bases). CDR3 length equals 14 residues. Trimming took 4 bases from V and 1 from J, leaving 10 bases between them. Germline CDR1 is MGHRA and CDR2 is YSYEKL. The CDR3, as DNA: TGCGCCAGCAGCCCTAGGGGTTTCCAAGAGACCCAGTACTTC. Encoded protein: CASSPRGFQETQYF.

The CDR3 sequence: CASSPGTAYGYTF. Written as DNA, the CDR3 is TGTGCCAGCAGCCCCGGGACAGCCTATGGCTACACCTTC. The chain is built from TRBV12-3 or TRBV12-4 and TRBJ1-2, with 7 bases identical to TRBD1. V gave up 6 bases and J gave up 4 bases; unmatched junction bases: 5. The CDR3 is made up of 13 amino acids.

V usage is TRBV6-6 and J usage is TRBJ1-6; D may be TRBD1 (6 bases). The length of the CDR3 is 13 residues. Per the germline V gene, CDR1 is MNHNY and CDR2 is SVGAGI (reference sequence). V lost 6 bases to trimming and J lost 13 bases, with 16 bases between them. CDR3 bases: TGTGCCAGCAGCGAGGTACAGGGAGTGCCCCTCCACTTT. Its protein product is CASSEVQGVPLHF.

CDR3 nucleotide sequence: TGTGCCAGCAGATGGACAATCGGCACTGAAGCTTTCTTT. It translates to CASRWTIGTEAFF. The genes are TRBV6-5 and TRBJ1-1, with D tentatively TRBD1 (5 bases). The CDR3 consists of 13 residues. The V gene's germline CDR1 is MNHEY and CDR2 SVGAGI. Trimming pared 6 bases from V and 4 bases from J, leaving 12 bases between.

This chain uses TRBV11-3 with TRBJ2-7; 7 bases are a match to TRBD1. Germline assignment: CDR1 SGHNT and CDR2 YENEEA. V lost 1 base to trimming and J lost 2 bases; unmatched junction nucleotides: 5. The CDR3 has 15 residues. CDR3 in DNA: TGTGCCAGCAGCTTAGTGCCAGGGGGTCCCTACGAGCAGTACTTC. Residues: CASSLVPGGPYEQYF.

This chain uses TRBV10-3 with TRBJ2-3; no firm D call. Germline loops: CDR1 ENHRY, CDR2 SYGVKD. Trimming stripped 2 bases from V and 0 bases from J, with 3 bases between. The CDR3 is 13 amino acids. CDR3 DNA sequence: TGTGCCATCAGTGAGACTAGCACAGATACGCAGTATTTT. Translating it yields CAISETSTDTQYF.

This chain links TRBV4-1 with TRBJ2-7; D might be TRBD1 (6 bases). There are 16 residues in the CDR3. Germline-derived CDR1 and CDR2 are MGHRA and YSYEKL. The germline V and J ends were trimmed by 3 bases and 5 bases, with 20 bases remaining between them. The CDR3 loop is CASSHSLTGPRDEQYF. Here the CDR3 DNA reads TGCGCCAGCAGCCACAGTCTCACAGGGCCCCGCGACGAGCAGTACTTC.

This chain links TRBV18 with TRBJ1-4, with D possibly matching TRBD1 (5 bases). The CDR3 runs to 13 residues. Per the germline V gene, CDR1 is KGHSH and CDR2 is LQKENI. V was clipped by 4 bases and J by 4 bases, with 7 bases between them. DNA of the CDR3: TGTGCCAGCTCACGGGGCGGTAATGAAAAACTGTTTTTT. The encoded protein is CASSRGGNEKLFF.

The chain is built from TRBV2 and TRBJ1-2; 9 nucleotides align to TRBD1. V lost 6 bases and J lost 3; bases outside the gene matches: 5. Germline loops: CDR1 SNHLY, CDR2 FYNNEI. This CDR3 comprises 14 residues. This CDR3 reads CASSVDRGYYGYTF. The CDR3 DNA reads as TGTGCCAGCAGCGTGGACAGGGGCTACTATGGCTACACCTTC.

The CDR3 DNA reads as TGTGCCAGCTCACCGACAGGAGAGGAGCAGTTCTTC. It is translated as CASSPTGEEQFF. The chain has TRBV18 and TRBJ2-1, with D possibly matching TRBD1 (6 bases). With 3 bases removed from V and 10 bases from J, the gap between germline ends came to 10 bases. The CDR3 has 12 amino acids. Germline V gene sequence: CDR1 KGHSH, CDR2 LQKENI.

The chain combines TRBV5-6 with TRBJ2-7; tentative D call: TRBD1 (5 bases). V lost 4 bases, J lost 7 bases, and 15 bases lay in between. CDR3 length: 13 residues. Germline CDR1 reads SGHDT; CDR2 reads YYEEEE. CDR3 sequence: CASSRRGSGEQYV. CDR3 DNA: TGTGCCAGCAGCCGTAGGGGTTCAGGGGAGCAGTACGTC.

The V gene is TRBV11-3, the J gene TRBJ2-7, with 10 nucleotides matching TRBD1. The CDR3 spans 14 residues. The ends lost 3 bases at V and 6 bases at J; junction bases unmatched: 5. Germline V CDR1 and CDR2: SGHNT, YENEEA. The CDR3 region has the DNA TGTGCCAGCAGCTTCGACAGGGGGCAGGGCGAGCAGTACTTC. Translated, it gives CASSFDRGQGEQYF.

The chain joins TRBV6-2 or TRBV6-3 to TRBJ1-2, with D hard to call. Germline CDR1 MNHEY, CDR2 SVGEGT. The CDR3 has 13 amino acids. Trimming took 2 bases from V and 4 from J, leaving 8 bases between them. CDR3 DNA: TGTGCCAGCAGTTACGCAGCGGGCTATGGCTACACCTTC. As protein: CASSYAAGYGYTF.

In its sample, this clone was seen once. The chain links TRBV7-3 to TRBJ2-3; 7 bases match TRBD2. This CDR3 region has 15 residues. Germline V gene sequence: CDR1 SGHTA, CDR2 FQGTGA. V lost 1 base and J lost 5; bases outside the gene matches: 6. CDR3 bases: TGTGCCAGCAGCTTAATGTTAGCGGGTATAGATACGCAGTATTTT. It yields the protein CASSLMLAGIDTQYF.

The V and J genes are TRBV24-1 and TRBJ1-2; TRBD1 agrees at 8 bases. CDR1 KGHDR and CDR2 SFDVKD come from the germline V gene. The V and J ends lost 5 bases and 6 bases, in that order; junction bases with no gene match: 7. The CDR3 loop spans 14 amino acids. The CDR3, as DNA: TGTGCCACCAGTGGTTTCAGGGGGCTCCATGGCTACACCTTC. Protein sequence: CATSGFRGLHGYTF.

The rearrangement uses TRBV7-9 and TRBJ1-1; weak D call: TRBD1 (6 bases). V lost 3 bases and J 2 bases, leaving 10 bases between the germline ends. The CDR3 has 14 amino acids. Germline values: CDR1 SEHNR, CDR2 FQNEAQ (reference sequence). The CDR3 bases are TGTGCCAGCAGCTTTTCAGGGGCAAACACTGAAGCTTTCTTT. Amino acid sequence: CASSFSGANTEAFF. The full variable domain, its missing parts supplied by reference TRBV7-9 and TRBJ1-1, is DTGVSQNPRHKITKRGQNVTFRCDPISEHNRLYWYRQTLGQGPEFLTYFQNEAQLEKSRLLSDRFSAERPKGSFSTLEIQRTEQGDSAMYLCASSFSGANTEAFFGQGTRLTVV.

The V call is TRBV7-2, the J call TRBJ1-3; no clear D. This CDR3 contains 15 residues. V lost 1 base and J lost 4, with 11 bases in between. Germline V lookup: CDR1 SGHTA, CDR2 FQGNSA. CDR3 nucleotide sequence: TGTGCCAGCAGCTTAGTAGCGGCGCTCGGAAACACCATATATTTT. It yields the protein CASSLVAALGNTIYF.

This clone has just one count. The V and J genes are TRBV11-2 and TRBJ2-2; maybe TRBD1 (5 bases). The CDR3 is made up of 14 amino acids. Germline V CDR1 and CDR2: SGHAT, FQNNGV. The V end lost 4 bases, the J end lost 7 bases, and 13 bases lay between the germline ends. CDR3 residues: CASSSTRTIGELFF. The CDR3 DNA reads as TGTGCCAGCAGCTCCACTCGGACAATCGGGGAGCTGTTTTTT.

The chain joins TRBV7-2 to TRBJ2-1, with 7 bases fitting TRBD2. The CDR3 spans 15 residues. The germline V gene encodes CDR1 SGHTA and CDR2 FQGNSA. V lost 5 bases, J lost 4 bases, and 8 bases stayed unmatched. This CDR3 reads CASSRTGGRYNEQFF. The CDR3 coding sequence is TGTGCCAGCAGCCGCACCGGGGGGAGGTACAATGAGCAGTTCTTC.